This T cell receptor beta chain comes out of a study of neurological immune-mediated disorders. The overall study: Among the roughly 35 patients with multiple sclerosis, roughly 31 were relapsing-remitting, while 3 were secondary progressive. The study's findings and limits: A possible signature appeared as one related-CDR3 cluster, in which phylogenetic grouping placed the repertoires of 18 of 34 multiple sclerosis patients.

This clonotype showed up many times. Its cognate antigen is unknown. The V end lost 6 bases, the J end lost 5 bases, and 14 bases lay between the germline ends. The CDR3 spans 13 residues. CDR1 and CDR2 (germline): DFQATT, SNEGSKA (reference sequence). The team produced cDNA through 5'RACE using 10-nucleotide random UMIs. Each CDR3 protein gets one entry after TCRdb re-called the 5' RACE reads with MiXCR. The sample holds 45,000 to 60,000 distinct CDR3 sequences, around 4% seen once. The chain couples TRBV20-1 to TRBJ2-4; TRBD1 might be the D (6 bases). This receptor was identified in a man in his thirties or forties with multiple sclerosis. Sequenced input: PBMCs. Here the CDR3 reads CSAALGGQNIQYF. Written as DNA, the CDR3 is TGCAGTGCAGCCCTAGGGGGACAAAACATTCAGTACTTC.